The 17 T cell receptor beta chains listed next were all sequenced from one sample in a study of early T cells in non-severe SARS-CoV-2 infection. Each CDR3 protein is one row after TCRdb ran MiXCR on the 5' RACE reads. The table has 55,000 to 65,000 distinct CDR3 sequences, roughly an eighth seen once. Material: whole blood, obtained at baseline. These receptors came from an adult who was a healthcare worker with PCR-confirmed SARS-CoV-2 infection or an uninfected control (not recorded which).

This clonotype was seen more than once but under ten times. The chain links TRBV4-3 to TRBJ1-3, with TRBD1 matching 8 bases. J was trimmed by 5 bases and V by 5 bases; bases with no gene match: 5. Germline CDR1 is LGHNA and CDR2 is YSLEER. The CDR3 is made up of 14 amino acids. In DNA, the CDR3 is TGCGCCAGCAGCTCGCGACAGGGGAGAAACACCATATATTTT. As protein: CASSSRQGRNTIYF.

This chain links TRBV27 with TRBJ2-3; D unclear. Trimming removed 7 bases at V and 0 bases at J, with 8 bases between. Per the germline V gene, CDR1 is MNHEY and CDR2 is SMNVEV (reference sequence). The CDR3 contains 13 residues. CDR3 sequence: CASMGYSTDTQYF. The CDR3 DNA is TGTGCCAGCATGGGGTACAGCACAGATACGCAGTATTTT.

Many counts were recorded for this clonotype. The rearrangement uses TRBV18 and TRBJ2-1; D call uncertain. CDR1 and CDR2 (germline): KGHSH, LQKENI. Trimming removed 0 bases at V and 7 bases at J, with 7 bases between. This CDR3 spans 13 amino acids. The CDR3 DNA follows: TGTGCCAGCTCACCACCTATCGCTAATGAGCAGTTCTTC. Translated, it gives CASSPPIANEQFF.

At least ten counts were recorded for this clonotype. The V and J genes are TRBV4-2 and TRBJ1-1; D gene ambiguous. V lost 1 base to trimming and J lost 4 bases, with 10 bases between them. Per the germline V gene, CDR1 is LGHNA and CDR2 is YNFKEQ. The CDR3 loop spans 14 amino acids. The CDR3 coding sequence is TGTGCCAGCAGCCAAGCGGGGAGTGGCACTGAAGCTTTCTTT. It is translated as CASSQAGSGTEAFF.

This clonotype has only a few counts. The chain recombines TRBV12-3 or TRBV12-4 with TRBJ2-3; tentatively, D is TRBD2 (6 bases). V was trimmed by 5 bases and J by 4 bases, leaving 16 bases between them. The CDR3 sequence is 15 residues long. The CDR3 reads CASSGAGFGSDTQYF. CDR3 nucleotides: TGTGCCAGCAGTGGTGCGGGGTTCGGGTCAGATACGCAGTATTTT.

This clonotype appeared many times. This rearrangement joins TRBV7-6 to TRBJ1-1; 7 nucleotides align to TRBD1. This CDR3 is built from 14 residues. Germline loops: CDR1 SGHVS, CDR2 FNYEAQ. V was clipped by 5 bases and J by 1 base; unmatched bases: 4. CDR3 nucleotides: TGTGCCAGCAGCCCGTGGACAGGGAACACTGAAGCTTTCTTT. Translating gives CASSPWTGNTEAFF.

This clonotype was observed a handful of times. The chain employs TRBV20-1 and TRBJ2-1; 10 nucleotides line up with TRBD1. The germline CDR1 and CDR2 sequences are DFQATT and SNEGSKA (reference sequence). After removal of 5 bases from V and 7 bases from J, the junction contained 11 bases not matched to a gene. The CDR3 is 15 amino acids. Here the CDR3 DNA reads TGCAGTGCTGGAGTTGGACAGGGGGTTAAAAATGAGCAGTTCTTC. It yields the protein CSAGVGQGVKNEQFF.

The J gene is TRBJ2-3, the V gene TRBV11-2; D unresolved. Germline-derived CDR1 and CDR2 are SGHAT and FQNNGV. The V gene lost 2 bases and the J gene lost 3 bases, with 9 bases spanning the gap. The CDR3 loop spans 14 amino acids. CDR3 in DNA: TGTGCCAGCAGCTTAACAACTACGACAGATACGCAGTATTTT. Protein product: CASSLTTTTDTQYF.

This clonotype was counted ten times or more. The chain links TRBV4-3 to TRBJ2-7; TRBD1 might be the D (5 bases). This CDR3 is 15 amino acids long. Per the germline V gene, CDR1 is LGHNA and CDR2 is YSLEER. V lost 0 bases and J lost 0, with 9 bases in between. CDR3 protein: CASSQETARSYEQYF. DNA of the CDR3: TGCGCCAGCAGCCAAGAGACAGCTCGCTCCTACGAGCAGTACTTC.

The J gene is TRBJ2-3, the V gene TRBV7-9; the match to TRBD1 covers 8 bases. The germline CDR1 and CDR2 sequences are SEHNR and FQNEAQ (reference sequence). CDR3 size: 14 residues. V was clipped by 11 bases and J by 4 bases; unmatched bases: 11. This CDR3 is CACPGQGPPDTQYF. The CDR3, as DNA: TGTGCCTGCCCAGGACAGGGTCCCCCAGATACGCAGTATTTT. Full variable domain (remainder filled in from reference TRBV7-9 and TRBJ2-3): DTGVSQNPRHKITKRGQNVTFRCDPISEHNRLYWYRQTLGQGPEFLTYFQNEAQLEKSRLLSDRFSAERPKGSFSTLEIQRTEQGDSAMYLCACPGQGPPDTQYFGPGTRLTVL.

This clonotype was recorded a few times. CDR3 residues: CASSAGGRDQPQHF. CDR3 in DNA: TGTGCCAGCAGCGCAGGGGGCAGGGATCAGCCCCAGCATTTT. This rearrangement joins TRBV6-1 to TRBJ1-5; 8 bases fit TRBD1. The ends lost 6 bases at V and 5 bases at J; junction bases unmatched: 6. Germline lookup yields CDR1 MNHNS and CDR2 SASEGT. CDR3 length: 14 amino acids.

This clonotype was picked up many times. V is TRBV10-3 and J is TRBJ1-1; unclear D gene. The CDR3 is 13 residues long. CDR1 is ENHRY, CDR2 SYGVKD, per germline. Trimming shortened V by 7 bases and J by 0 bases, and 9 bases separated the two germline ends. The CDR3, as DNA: TGTGCCATCAACCGTCAAATGAACACTGAAGCTTTCTTT. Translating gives CAINRQMNTEAFF.

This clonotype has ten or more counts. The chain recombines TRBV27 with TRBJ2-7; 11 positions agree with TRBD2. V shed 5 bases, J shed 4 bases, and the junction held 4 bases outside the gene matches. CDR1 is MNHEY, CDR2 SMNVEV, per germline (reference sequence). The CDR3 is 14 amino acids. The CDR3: CASSTSGRDYEQYF. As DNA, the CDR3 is TGTGCCAGCAGTACTAGCGGGAGAGATTACGAGCAGTACTTC.

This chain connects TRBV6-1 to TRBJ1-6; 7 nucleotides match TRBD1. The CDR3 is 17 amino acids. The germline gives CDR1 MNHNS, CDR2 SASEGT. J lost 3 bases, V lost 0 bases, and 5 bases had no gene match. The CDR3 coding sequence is TGTGCCAGCAGTGAAGCGAAGGGACAGAGCTATAATTCACCCCTCCACTTT. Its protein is CASSEAKGQSYNSPLHF.

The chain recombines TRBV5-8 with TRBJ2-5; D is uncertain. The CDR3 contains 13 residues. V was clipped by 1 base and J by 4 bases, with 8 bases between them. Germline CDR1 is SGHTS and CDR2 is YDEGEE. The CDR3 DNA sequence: TGTGCCAGCAGCTTGCCCCCTGCAGAGACCCAGTACTTC. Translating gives CASSLPPAETQYF.

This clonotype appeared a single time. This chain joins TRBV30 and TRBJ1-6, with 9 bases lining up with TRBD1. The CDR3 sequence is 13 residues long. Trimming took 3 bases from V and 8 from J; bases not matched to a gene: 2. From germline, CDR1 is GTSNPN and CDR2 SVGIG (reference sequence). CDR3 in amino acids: CAWRGQGDSPLHF. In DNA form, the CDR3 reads TGTGCCTGGAGGGGACAGGGAGATTCACCCCTCCACTTT.

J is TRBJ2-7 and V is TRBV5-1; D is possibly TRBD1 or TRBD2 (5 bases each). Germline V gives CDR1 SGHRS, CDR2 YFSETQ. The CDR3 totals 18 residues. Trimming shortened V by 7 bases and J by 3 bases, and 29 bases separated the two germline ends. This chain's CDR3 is CASRRSLSEAGYDYEQYF. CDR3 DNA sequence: TGCGCCAGCCGGCGTTCCCTTTCGGAGGCAGGGTATGACTACGAGCAGTACTTC.